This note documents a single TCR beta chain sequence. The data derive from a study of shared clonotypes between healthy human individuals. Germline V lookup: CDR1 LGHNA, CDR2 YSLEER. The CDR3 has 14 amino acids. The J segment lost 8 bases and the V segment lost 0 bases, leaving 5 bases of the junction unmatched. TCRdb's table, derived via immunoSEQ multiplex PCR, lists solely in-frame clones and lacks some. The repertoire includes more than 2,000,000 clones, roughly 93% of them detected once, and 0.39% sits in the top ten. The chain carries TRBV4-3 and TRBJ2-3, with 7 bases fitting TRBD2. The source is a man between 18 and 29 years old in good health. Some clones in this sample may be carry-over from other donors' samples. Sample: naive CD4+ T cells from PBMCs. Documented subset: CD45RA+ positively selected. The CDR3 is CASSQEGGITTQYF. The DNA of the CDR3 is TGCGCCAGCAGCCAAGAGGGGGGGATTACTACGCAGTATTTT.